These 14 T cell receptor beta chains share one sample of origin, sequenced in a study of blood T cell repertoires in COVID-19. Clones were sequenced by immunoSEQ multiplex PCR, and TCRdb holds only the in-frame ones, with some missing. The sample carries over 60,000 clones, about 88% recorded once. Sequenced input: peripheral blood. These TCRs come from a woman aged 45-60 years with active COVID-19.

The rearrangement links TRBV6-5 to TRBJ2-3, with TRBD2 matching 7 bases. Germline trimming cut 3 bases from V and 2 bases from J; bases unmatched to any gene: 5. Germline values: CDR1 MNHEY, CDR2 SVGAGI. The CDR3 covers 15 residues. The DNA of the CDR3 is TGTGCCAGCAGTTATAGCGGGCCCCCCACAGATACGCAGTATTTT. Translation: CASSYSGPPTDTQYF.

The rearrangement uses TRBV30 and TRBJ2-7; D might be TRBD1 (7 bases). The CDR3 is 17 residues long. Germline V CDR1 and CDR2: GTSNPN, SVGIG (reference sequence). Deletions cut 2 bases from V and 2 bases from J, with 22 bases between. The CDR3 loop is CAWSFSRRGRETYEQYF. As DNA, the CDR3 is TGTGCCTGGAGTTTTAGCCGTAGGGGGCGGGAAACCTACGAGCAGTACTTC.

The genes are TRBV4-2 and TRBJ2-7, with 8 bases matching TRBD2. Trimming took 0 bases from V and 4 from J; bases not matched to a gene: 8. Germline loops: CDR1 LGHNA, CDR2 YNFKEQ. The CDR3 runs 16 residues. This CDR3 is CASSQDATGGDYEQYF. As DNA, the CDR3 is TGTGCCAGCAGCCAAGATGCAACCGGGGGGGATTACGAGCAGTACTTC.

The J gene is TRBJ1-1, the V gene TRBV30, with 11 bases lining up with TRBD1. The CDR3 is made up of 13 amino acids. Germline loops: CDR1 GTSNPN, CDR2 SVGIG (reference sequence). J gave up 10 bases and V 3 bases, and 7 bases lay outside the gene matches. The CDR3 coding sequence is TGTGCCTGGAGCGAGGGACAGGGGGGGGGAGCTTTCTTT. The encoded protein is CAWSEGQGGGAFF.

CDR3 residues: CASSYAWSQQETQYF. The CDR3 DNA follows: TGTGCCAGCAGTTACGCCTGGTCGCAGCAAGAGACCCAGTACTTC. The rearrangement uses TRBV6-5 and TRBJ2-5; D ambiguous. Trimming shortened V by 2 bases and J by 2 bases, and 12 bases separated the two germline ends. This CDR3 is built from 15 residues. CDR1 and CDR2 (germline): MNHEY, SVGAGI.

The V call is TRBV6-1, the J call TRBJ2-7; 7 bases match TRBD1. CDR1 is MNHNS and CDR2 is SASEGT in the germline V gene. There are 15 residues in the CDR3. Trimming at V came to 3 bases and at J to 1 base, leaving 6 bases not matched to a gene. CDR3 bases: TGTGCCAGCAGTGAGTACAGGGGTTATTCCTACGAGCAGTACTTC. It encodes CASSEYRGYSYEQYF.

This clone was detected only once. The chain links TRBV30 to TRBJ2-1, with 7 bases identical to TRBD1. CDR3 size: 15 residues. Germline V gene lookup returns CDR1 GTSNPN and CDR2 SVGIG (reference sequence). V shed 4 bases and J 8 bases; nucleotides not matched to a gene: 14. The CDR3 protein is CAWIGWAGGLDEQFF. The CDR3 region has the DNA TGTGCCTGGATCGGCTGGGCAGGGGGTTTGGATGAGCAGTTCTTC.

The chain uses TRBV5-1 and TRBJ2-5; 8 positions match TRBD2. V lost 4 bases to trimming and J lost 5 bases; unmatched junction nucleotides: 13. The length of the CDR3 is 16 residues. Germline values: CDR1 SGHRS, CDR2 YFSETQ. CDR3 nucleotide sequence: TGCGCCAGCAGCGTGCGACCGGGACTAGAATACGAGACCCAGTACTTC. Amino acids: CASSVRPGLEYETQYF.

This chain uses TRBV5-1 with TRBJ2-7, with 10 positions matching TRBD2. This CDR3 region has 15 residues. V shed 4 bases, J shed 0 bases, and the junction held 4 bases outside the gene matches. In germline, CDR1 is SGHRS, CDR2 YFSETQ. This CDR3 is CASSLGLAASYEQYF. DNA for the CDR3: TGCGCCAGCAGCCTCGGACTAGCGGCCTCCTACGAGCAGTACTTC.

This clone was counted once. V and J are TRBV5-1 and TRBJ2-4; 7 nucleotides agree with TRBD2. The CDR3 has 14 residues. J was trimmed by 4 bases and V by 0 bases; bases with no gene match: 1. Germline V gene lookup returns CDR1 SGHRS and CDR2 YFSETQ. CDR3 region: CASSLDGRKNIQYF. CDR3 bases: TGCGCCAGCAGCTTGGACGGGAGGAAAAACATTCAGTACTTC. Supplemented by reference TRBV5-1 and TRBJ2-4, the full variable domain reads KAGVTQTPRYLIKTRGQQVTLSCSPISGHRSVSWYQQTPGQGLQFLFEYFSETQRNKGNFPGRFSGRQFSNSRSEMNVSTLELGDSALYLCASSLDGRKNIQYFGAGTRLSVL.

This clone was recorded only once. The rearrangement joins TRBV2 to TRBJ2-7, with D possibly matching TRBD1 (6 bases). V dropped 9 bases and J dropped 0 bases, with 15 bases sitting between them. CDR1 SNHLY and CDR2 FYNNEI come from the germline V gene. The CDR3 runs 14 residues. DNA of the CDR3: TGTGCCAGTAGGTCCGGGACAAACTCCTACGAGCAGTACTTC. Translated: CASRSGTNSYEQYF.

This chain joins TRBV28 and TRBJ2-1; 14 nucleotides align to TRBD2. This CDR3 is 14 amino acids long. The V gene's germline CDR1 is MDHEN and CDR2 SYDVKM. J was trimmed by 7 bases and V by 10 bases; bases with no gene match: 6. The CDR3 here is CATRLAGGVNEQFF. CDR3 bases: TGTGCCACCCGACTAGCGGGAGGGGTGAATGAGCAGTTCTTC. The entire variable domain, with the rest obtained from reference TRBV28 and TRBJ2-1, is as follows: DVKVTQSSRYLVKRTGEKVFLECVQDMDHENMFWYRQDPGLGLRLIYFSYDVKMKEKGDIPEGYSVSREKKERFSLILESASTNQTSMYLCATRLAGGVNEQFFGPGTRLTVL.

This chain uses TRBV6-6 with TRBJ1-1, with a weak D call TRBD1 (6 bases). This CDR3 contains 14 residues. Germline V lookup: CDR1 MNHNY, CDR2 SVGAGI (reference sequence). V lost 4 bases and J 7 bases, leaving 16 bases between the germline ends. The CDR3 sequence is CASSSAQGAFEAFF. CDR3 DNA: TGTGCCAGCAGTTCGGCACAGGGAGCTTTTGAAGCTTTCTTT.

J is TRBJ2-7 and V is TRBV12-3 or TRBV12-4; 7 positions agree with TRBD2. Trimming at V came to 1 base and at J to 5 bases, leaving 2 bases not matched to a gene. There are 13 residues in the CDR3. CDR3 protein: CASSLGTSNEQYF. DNA for the CDR3: TGTGCCAGCAGTTTAGGGACTAGTAACGAGCAGTACTTC.